These 17 T cell receptor beta chains originate from one sample sequenced in a study of pediatric ulcerative colitis. Data came from immunoSEQ multiplex PCR; TCRdb stores just in-frame clones and leaves some out. The table lists about 5,800 clones, around nine tenths of them singletons. The sample taken for sequencing was blood. All receptors come from a girl aged 10-17 years who was a control in a study of pediatric ulcerative colitis.

The V gene is TRBV27, the J gene TRBJ2-1; TRBD1 matches 7 bases. The CDR3 contains 13 residues. CDR1 MNHEY and CDR2 SMNVEV come from the germline V gene (reference sequence). J was trimmed by 5 bases and V by 6 bases; bases with no gene match: 4. The CDR3 here is CASSLTGDNEQFF. The CDR3 DNA follows: TGTGCCAGCAGCCTTACAGGGGACAATGAGCAGTTCTTC.

V usage is TRBV27 and J usage is TRBJ1-2; D remains unclear. This CDR3 region has 14 residues. The V gene's germline CDR1 is MNHEY and CDR2 SMNVEV (reference sequence). V dropped 2 bases and J dropped 6 bases, with 13 bases sitting between them. The CDR3 is CASSLGVGLDGYTF. The CDR3 nucleotides are TGTGCCAGCAGTTTAGGGGTGGGCTTGGATGGCTACACCTTC.

There are a few counts of this clone. The rearrangement links TRBV4-1 to TRBJ2-7; D tentatively reads TRBD1 or TRBD2 (5 bases each). Between the trimmed V and J ends, which lost 4 bases and 7 bases, there was a span of 17 bases. Germline values: CDR1 MGHRA, CDR2 YSYEKL. CDR3 length equals 14 residues. The CDR3 DNA is TGCGCCAGCAGCCCCGGGACCCAGATAATGGAGCAGTACTTC. Its protein product is CASSPGTQIMEQYF.

This sequence joins TRBV18 and TRBJ2-7, with 7 bases identical to TRBD1. The CDR3 totals 15 residues. The V and J ends lost 3 bases and 4 bases, in that order; junction bases with no gene match: 9. CDR1 is KGHSH, CDR2 LQKENI, per germline. The DNA for the CDR3 is TGTGCCAGCTCACCCGCCAGACAGGGAACTTACGAGCAGTACTTC. This encodes CASSPARQGTYEQYF.

The chain combines TRBV11-2 with TRBJ2-7; D gene uncertain. CDR3 length: 16 amino acids. The V gene's germline CDR1 is SGHAT and CDR2 FQNNGV. The V gene lost 0 bases and the J gene lost 3 bases, with 15 bases spanning the gap. The chain's CDR3 is CASSLEAGRLYYEQYF. CDR3 bases: TGTGCCAGCAGCTTAGAAGCAGGCCGCCTATACTACGAGCAGTACTTC.

The V and J genes are TRBV4-3 and TRBJ2-3; the match to TRBD2 covers 11 bases. This CDR3 spans 16 amino acids. Per the germline V gene, CDR1 is LGHNA and CDR2 is YSLEER. V lost 4 bases to trimming and J lost 6 bases; unmatched junction nucleotides: 9. The CDR3 DNA follows: TGCGCCAGCAGCCTATCCCTGACTAGCGGGATGGATACGCAGTATTTT. Its protein is CASSLSLTSGMDTQYF.

The chain recombines TRBV19 with TRBJ2-1, with D unclear. V lost 4 bases, J lost 3 bases, and 7 bases lay in between. Germline V gene sequence: CDR1 LNHDA, CDR2 SQIVND (reference sequence). This CDR3 has 13 residues. The CDR3 DNA reads as TGTGCCAGTAGTAATCTGGGCTACAATGAGCAGTTCTTC. This gives the protein CASSNLGYNEQFF.

V gene TRBV12-5 combines with J gene TRBJ2-1, with D perhaps matching TRBD1 or TRBD2 (5 bases each). Germline CDR1 LGHNT, CDR2 FRNRAP. The CDR3 runs to 15 residues. V lost 2 bases and J 2 bases, leaving 10 bases between the germline ends. The CDR3 reads CASGLQGRTYNEQFF. Here the CDR3 DNA reads TGTGCTAGTGGTTTGCAGGGACGGACCTACAATGAGCAGTTCTTC.

The rearrangement joins TRBV9 to TRBJ2-7; 8 bases line up with TRBD2. With 0 bases clipped from V and 6 bases from J, the junction kept 11 bases outside the gene matches. CDR1 and CDR2 from the germline V gene are SGDLS and YYNGEE. This CDR3 is built from 16 residues. CDR3 loop: CASSVEVAGSPGEQYF. In DNA form, the CDR3 reads TGTGCCAGCAGCGTAGAGGTAGCGGGGTCCCCCGGCGAGCAGTACTTC.

As to this clone: The germline gene is not matched at one end of the junction; a read error may be the cause. This CDR3 is also generated by other DNA sequences in the sample. V gene TRBV28 combines with J gene TRBJ1-2; 9 bases align to TRBD1. This CDR3 has 16 residues. CDR1 MDHEN and CDR2 SYDVKM come from the germline V gene. The CDR3 protein is CASSLGQGAPNYGYTF. CDR3 bases: TGTGCCAGCAGCCTGGGACAGGGTGCACCTAACTATGGCTACACTTTC.

This chain links TRBV25-1 with TRBJ2-1; TRBD2 aligns across 9 bases. Germline loops: CDR1 MGHDK, CDR2 SYGVNS. V trimming: 5 bases; J trimming: 2 bases; junction bases outside the gene matches: 10. The CDR3 loop spans 17 amino acids. The CDR3 nucleotides are TGTGCCAGCAGTTCCCTCCAACTAGCGGGTGCCTACAATGAGCAGTTCTTC. Its protein is CASSSLQLAGAYNEQFF.

In DNA, the CDR3 is TGTGCCAGCAGCGCGGGACAGGGGGGAAGTGAAAAACTGTTTTTT. This codes for CASSAGQGGSEKLFF. V and J are TRBV9 and TRBJ1-4; 11 bases line up with TRBD1. The CDR3 totals 15 residues. The germline V gene encodes CDR1 SGDLS and CDR2 YYNGEE. The ends lost 3 bases at V and 7 bases at J; junction bases unmatched: 5.

This rearrangement joins TRBV28 to TRBJ1-5, with D uncertain. V gave up 6 bases and J gave up 5 bases, with 14 bases separating them. The CDR3 runs 14 residues. Germline CDR1 is MDHEN and CDR2 is SYDVKM. CDR3 bases: TGTGCCAGCAGCCCCGGGTCCTCCCATCAGCCCCAGCATTTT. This gives the protein CASSPGSSHQPQHF.

The CDR3 DNA follows: TGCAGCGTGGGGGGACTGGGTACCTACGAGCAGTACTTC. Its translation: CSVGGLGTYEQYF. The rearrangement links TRBV29-1 to TRBJ2-7; D might be TRBD2 (6 bases). CDR3 size: 13 residues. V lost 6 bases and J lost 2, with 14 bases in between. CDR1 SQVTM and CDR2 ANQGSEA come from the germline V gene.

The genes are TRBV6-6 and TRBJ2-1; 8 bases line up with TRBD2. Germline-derived CDR1 and CDR2 are MNHNY and SVGAGI (reference sequence). The CDR3 is made up of 16 amino acids. With 9 bases clipped from V and 0 bases from J, the junction kept 10 bases outside the gene matches. The CDR3 sequence: CASGPRGLVSYNEQFF. Written as DNA, the CDR3 is TGTGCCAGTGGGCCCCGGGGACTAGTCTCCTACAATGAGCAGTTCTTC.

V is TRBV27 and J is TRBJ2-1; no clear D gene. The V gene lost 8 bases and the J gene lost 7 bases, with 21 bases spanning the gap. The CDR3 runs to 15 residues. Germline CDR1 is MNHEY and CDR2 is SMNVEV (reference sequence). The CDR3 bases are TGTGCCAGCCGGTTCTCGCTAGGGTTTAGGAATGAGCAGTTCTTC. Its protein is CASRFSLGFRNEQFF.

The rearrangement joins TRBV11-2 to TRBJ2-7, with TRBD2 matching 15 bases. In germline, CDR1 is SGHAT, CDR2 FQNNGV. V lost 3 bases and J lost 1; bases outside the gene matches: 7. This CDR3 region has 18 residues. The CDR3 protein is CASSFPGTSGRRSYEQYF. The CDR3 DNA follows: TGTGCCAGCAGCTTTCCCGGGACTAGCGGGAGGCGGTCCTACGAGCAGTACTTC.